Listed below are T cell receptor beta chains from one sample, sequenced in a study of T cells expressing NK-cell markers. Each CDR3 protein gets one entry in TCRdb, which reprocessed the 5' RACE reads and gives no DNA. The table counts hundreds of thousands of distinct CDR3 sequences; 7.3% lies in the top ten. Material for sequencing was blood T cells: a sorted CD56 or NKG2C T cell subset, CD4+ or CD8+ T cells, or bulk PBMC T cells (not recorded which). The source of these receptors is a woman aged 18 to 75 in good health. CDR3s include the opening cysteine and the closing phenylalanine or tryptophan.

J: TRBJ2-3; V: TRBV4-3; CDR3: CASSLRLAGALADTQYF
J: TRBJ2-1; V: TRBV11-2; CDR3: CASSQTTTGTPVLSYNEQFF
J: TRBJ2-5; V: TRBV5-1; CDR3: CASSFNSQEETQYF
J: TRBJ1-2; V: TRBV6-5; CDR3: CASSYLQGEYAYGYTF
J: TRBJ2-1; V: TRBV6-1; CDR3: CASRRTLGSYNEQFF
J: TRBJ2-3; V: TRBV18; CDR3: CASSPGQDTDTQYF
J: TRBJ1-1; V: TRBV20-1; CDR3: CNTGRSNTEAFF
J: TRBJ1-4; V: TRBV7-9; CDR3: CASSLGGQRTNEKLFF
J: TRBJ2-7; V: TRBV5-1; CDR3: CASRGTPPSIEQYF
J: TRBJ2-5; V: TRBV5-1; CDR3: CASSFWLAATNSQETQYF
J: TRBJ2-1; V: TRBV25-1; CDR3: CASARSYNEQFF
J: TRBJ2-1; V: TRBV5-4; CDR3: CASSSRDSYNEQFF
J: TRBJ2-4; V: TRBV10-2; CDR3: CASSPPGTKNIQYF
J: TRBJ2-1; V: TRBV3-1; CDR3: CASSLPTSGNNEQFF
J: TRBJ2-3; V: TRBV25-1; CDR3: CASSERVGRAEDTQYF
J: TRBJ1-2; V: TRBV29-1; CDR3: CSVTQERYGYTF
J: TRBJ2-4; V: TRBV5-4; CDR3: CASSSWEGDRGNIQYF